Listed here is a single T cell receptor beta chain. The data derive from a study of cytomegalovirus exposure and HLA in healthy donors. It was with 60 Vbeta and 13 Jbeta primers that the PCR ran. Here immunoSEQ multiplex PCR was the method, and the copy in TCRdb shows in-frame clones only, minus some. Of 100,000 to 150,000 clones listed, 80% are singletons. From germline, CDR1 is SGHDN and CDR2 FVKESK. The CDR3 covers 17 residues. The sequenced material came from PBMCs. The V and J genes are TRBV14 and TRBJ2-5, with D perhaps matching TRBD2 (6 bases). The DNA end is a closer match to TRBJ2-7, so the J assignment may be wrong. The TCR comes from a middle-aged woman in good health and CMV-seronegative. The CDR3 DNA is TGTGCCAGCAGCCAAGGTGTACTGCAGGGCGGGACCTACGAGCAGTACTTC. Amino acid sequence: CASSQGVLQGGTYEQYF.